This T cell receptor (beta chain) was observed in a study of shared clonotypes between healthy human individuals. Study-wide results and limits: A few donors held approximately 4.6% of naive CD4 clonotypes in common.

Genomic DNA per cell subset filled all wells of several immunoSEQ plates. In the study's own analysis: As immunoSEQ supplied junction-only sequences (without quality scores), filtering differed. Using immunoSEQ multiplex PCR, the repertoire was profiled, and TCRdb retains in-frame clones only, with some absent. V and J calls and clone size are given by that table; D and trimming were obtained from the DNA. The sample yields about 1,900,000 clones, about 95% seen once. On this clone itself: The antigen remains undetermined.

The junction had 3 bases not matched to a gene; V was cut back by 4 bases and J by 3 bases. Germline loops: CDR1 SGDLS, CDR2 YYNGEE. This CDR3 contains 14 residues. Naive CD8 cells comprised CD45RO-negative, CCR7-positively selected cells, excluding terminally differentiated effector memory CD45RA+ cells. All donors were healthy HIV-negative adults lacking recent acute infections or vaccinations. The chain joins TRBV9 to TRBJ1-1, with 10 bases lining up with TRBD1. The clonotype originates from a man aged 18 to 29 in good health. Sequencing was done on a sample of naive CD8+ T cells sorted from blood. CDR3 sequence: CASSSDRGDTEAFF. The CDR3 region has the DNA TGTGCCAGCAGCTCGGACAGGGGGGACACTGAAGCTTTCTTT.